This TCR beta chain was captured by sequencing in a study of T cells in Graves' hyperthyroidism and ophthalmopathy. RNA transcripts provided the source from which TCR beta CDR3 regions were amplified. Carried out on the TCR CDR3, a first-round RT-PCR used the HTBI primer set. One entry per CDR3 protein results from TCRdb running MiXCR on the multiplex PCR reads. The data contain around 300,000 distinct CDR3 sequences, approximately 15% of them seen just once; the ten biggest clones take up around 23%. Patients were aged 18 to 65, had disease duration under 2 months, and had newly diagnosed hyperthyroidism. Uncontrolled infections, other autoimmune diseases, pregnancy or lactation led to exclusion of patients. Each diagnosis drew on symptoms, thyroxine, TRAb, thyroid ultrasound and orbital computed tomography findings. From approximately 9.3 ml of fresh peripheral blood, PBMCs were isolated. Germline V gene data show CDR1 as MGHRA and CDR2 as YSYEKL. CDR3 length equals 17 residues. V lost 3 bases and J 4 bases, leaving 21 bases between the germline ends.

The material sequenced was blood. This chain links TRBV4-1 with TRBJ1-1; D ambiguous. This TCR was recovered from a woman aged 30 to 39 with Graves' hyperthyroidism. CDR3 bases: TGCGCCAGCAGCCACCGTTTGGGCTCCGAAGCGGGCACTGAAGCTTTCTTT. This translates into CASSHRLGSEAGTEAFF.